One sample yielded the 5 T cell receptor beta chains listed below, sequenced in a study of blood T cell repertoires in COVID-19. Profiled with immunoSEQ multiplex PCR; TCRdb holds only in-frame clones, not every one. The table includes 300,000 or so clones, about nine tenths detected once. The sample consisted of peripheral blood. All receptors come from a woman aged 30 to 39 who had recovered from COVID-19.

The rearrangement uses TRBV5-1 and TRBJ1-4; a possible D gene is TRBD1 (5 bases). Deletions cut 4 bases from V and 0 bases from J, with 13 bases between. CDR1 and CDR2 from the germline V gene are SGHRS and YFSETQ. The CDR3 is 16 amino acids. Here the CDR3 DNA reads TGCGCCAGCAGCCCAGGACAAGTTGCAACTAATGAAAAACTGTTTTTT. Its protein is CASSPGQVATNEKLFF.

This clone appeared a few times. CDR3 coding DNA: TGTGCCAGCAGTTCCCGGACAGCCGCCTATGGCTACACCTTC. Its protein is CASSSRTAAYGYTF. V gene TRBV6-5 combines with J gene TRBJ1-2; D perhaps matches TRBD1 (6 bases). This CDR3 has 14 residues. Germline V gene data show CDR1 as MNHEY and CDR2 as SVGAGI. V was shortened by 4 bases and J by 4 bases, with 13 bases between the two germline ends.

V is TRBV18 and J is TRBJ2-5; 7 positions agree with TRBD2. The CDR3 is made up of 15 amino acids. The V and J ends lost 1 base and 4 bases, in that order; junction bases with no gene match: 6. CDR1 is KGHSH and CDR2 is LQKENI in the germline V gene. For the CDR3, the DNA is TGTGCCAGCTCACCACGGGACGGGAGGAGAGAGACCCAGTACTTC. Protein: CASSPRDGRRETQYF.

The V call is TRBV30, the J call TRBJ1-4; 7 bases are a match to TRBD1. V dropped 5 bases and J dropped 5; count of bases not matched to a gene: 2. Germline V gene sequence: CDR1 GTSNPN, CDR2 SVGIG (reference sequence). The CDR3 runs to 12 residues. The CDR3 sequence is CAWQGGNEKLFF. CDR3 in DNA: TGTGCCTGGCAAGGGGGCAATGAAAAACTGTTTTTT.

This chain joins TRBV7-2 and TRBJ1-4; 7 bases match TRBD1. V dropped 6 bases and J dropped 4; count of bases not matched to a gene: 2. The CDR3 covers 13 residues. The V gene's germline CDR1 is SGHTA and CDR2 FQGNSA. CDR3 nucleotide sequence: TGTGCCAGCAGGGGGGACAGTAATGAAAAACTGTTTTTT. Protein product: CASRGDSNEKLFF.